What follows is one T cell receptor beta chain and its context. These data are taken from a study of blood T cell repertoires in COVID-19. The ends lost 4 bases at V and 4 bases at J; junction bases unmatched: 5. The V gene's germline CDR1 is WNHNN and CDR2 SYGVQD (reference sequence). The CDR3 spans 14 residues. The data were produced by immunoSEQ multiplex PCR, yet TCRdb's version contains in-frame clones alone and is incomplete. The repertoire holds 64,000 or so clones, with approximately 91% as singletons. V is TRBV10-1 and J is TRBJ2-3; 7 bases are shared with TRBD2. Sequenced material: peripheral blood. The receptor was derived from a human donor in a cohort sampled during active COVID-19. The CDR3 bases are TGCGCCAGCAGTGGGGCGACTAGCTCAGATACGCAGTATTTT. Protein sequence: CASSGATSSDTQYF.